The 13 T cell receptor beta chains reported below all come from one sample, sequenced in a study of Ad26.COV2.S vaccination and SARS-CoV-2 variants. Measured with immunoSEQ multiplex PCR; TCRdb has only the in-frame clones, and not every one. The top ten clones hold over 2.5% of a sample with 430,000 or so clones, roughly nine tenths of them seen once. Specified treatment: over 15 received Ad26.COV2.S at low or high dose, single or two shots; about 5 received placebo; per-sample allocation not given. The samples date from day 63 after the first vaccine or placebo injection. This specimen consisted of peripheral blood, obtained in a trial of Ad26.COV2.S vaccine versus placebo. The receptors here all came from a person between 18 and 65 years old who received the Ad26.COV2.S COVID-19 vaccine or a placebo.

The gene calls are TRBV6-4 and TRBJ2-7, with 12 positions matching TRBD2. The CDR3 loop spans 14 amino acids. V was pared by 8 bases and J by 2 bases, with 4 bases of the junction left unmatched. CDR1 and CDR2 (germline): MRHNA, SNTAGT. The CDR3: CASSLAGGPYEQYV. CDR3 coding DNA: TGTGCCAGCTCCCTAGCGGGAGGGCCCTACGAGCAGTACGTC.

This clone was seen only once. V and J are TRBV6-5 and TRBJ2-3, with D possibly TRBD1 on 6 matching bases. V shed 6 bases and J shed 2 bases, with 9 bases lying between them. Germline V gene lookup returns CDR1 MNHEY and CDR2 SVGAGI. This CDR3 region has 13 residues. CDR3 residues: CASRPGHTDTQYF. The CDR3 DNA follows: TGTGCCAGCAGACCGGGACACACAGATACGCAGTATTTT.

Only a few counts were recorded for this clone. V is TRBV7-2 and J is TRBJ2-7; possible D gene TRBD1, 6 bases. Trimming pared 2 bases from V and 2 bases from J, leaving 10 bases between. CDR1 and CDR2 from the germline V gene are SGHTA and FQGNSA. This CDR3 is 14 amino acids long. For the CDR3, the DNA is TGTGCCAGCAGCTTAAGGGCAGGGGCCTACGAGCAGTACTTC. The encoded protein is CASSLRAGAYEQYF.

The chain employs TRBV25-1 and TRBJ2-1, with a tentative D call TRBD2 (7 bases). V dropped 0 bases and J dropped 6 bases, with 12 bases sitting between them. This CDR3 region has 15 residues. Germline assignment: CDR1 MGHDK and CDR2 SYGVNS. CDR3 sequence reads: CASSEYQGGGNEQFF. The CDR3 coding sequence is TGTGCCAGCAGTGAATATCAGGGAGGGGGCAATGAGCAGTTCTTC.

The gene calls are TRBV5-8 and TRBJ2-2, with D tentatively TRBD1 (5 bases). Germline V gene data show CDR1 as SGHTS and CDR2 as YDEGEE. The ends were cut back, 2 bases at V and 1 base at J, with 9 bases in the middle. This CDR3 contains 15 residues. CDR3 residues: CASSFRQMNTGELFF. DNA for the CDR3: TGTGCCAGCAGCTTTCGACAGATGAACACCGGGGAGCTGTTTTTT.

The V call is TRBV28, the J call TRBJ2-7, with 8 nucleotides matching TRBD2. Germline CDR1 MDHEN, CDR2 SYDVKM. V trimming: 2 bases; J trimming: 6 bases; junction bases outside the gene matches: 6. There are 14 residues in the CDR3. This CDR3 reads CASSLLSTSGEQYV. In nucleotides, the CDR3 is TGTGCCAGCAGTTTACTCTCCACTAGCGGCGAGCAGTACGTC.

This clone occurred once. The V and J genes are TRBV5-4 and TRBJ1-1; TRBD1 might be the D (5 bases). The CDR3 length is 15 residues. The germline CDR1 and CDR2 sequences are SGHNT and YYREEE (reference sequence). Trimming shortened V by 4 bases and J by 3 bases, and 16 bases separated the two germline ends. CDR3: CASSKSREMHTEAFF. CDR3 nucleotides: TGTGCCAGCAGCAAGAGCAGGGAGATGCACACTGAAGCTTTCTTT.

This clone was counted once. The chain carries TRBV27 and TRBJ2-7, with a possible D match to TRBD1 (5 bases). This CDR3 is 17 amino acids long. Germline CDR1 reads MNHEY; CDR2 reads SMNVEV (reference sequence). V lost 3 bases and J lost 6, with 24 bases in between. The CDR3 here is CASSFLRQGNVISEQYF. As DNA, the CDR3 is TGTGCCAGCAGTTTTTTGAGGCAGGGAAATGTGATCTCCGAGCAGTACTTC.

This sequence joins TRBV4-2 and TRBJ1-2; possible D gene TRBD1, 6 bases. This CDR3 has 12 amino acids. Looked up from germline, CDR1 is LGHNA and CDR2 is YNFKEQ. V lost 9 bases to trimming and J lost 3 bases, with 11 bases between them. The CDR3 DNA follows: TGTGCCAGTACCCAGGGGCACTATGGCTACACCTTC. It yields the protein CASTQGHYGYTF.

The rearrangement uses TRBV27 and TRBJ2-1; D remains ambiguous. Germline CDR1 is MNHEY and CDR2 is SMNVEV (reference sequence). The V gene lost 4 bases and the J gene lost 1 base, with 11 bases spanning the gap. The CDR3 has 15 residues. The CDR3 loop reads CASSYARRSYNEQFF. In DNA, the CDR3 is TGTGCCAGCAGTTACGCACGGAGATCCTACAATGAGCAGTTCTTC.

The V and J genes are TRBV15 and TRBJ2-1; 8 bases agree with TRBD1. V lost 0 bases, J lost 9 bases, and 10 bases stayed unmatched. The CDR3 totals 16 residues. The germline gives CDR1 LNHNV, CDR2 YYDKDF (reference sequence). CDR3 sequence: CATSRERAGGPFEQFF. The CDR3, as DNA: TGTGCCACCAGCAGAGAGAGGGCAGGGGGCCCCTTTGAGCAGTTCTTC.

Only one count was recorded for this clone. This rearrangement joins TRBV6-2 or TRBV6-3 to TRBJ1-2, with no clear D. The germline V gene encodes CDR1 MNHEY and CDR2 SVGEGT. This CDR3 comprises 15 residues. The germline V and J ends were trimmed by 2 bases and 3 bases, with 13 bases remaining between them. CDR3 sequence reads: CASSYGGEDHYGYTF. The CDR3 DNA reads TGTGCCAGCAGTTACGGAGGTGAGGACCACTATGGCTACACCTTC.

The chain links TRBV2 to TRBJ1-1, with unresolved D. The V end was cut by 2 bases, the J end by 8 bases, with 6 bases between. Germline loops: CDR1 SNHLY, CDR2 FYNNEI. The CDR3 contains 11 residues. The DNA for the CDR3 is TGTGCCAGCAGTGAAACCCCCGAAGCTTTCTTT. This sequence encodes CASSETPEAFF.